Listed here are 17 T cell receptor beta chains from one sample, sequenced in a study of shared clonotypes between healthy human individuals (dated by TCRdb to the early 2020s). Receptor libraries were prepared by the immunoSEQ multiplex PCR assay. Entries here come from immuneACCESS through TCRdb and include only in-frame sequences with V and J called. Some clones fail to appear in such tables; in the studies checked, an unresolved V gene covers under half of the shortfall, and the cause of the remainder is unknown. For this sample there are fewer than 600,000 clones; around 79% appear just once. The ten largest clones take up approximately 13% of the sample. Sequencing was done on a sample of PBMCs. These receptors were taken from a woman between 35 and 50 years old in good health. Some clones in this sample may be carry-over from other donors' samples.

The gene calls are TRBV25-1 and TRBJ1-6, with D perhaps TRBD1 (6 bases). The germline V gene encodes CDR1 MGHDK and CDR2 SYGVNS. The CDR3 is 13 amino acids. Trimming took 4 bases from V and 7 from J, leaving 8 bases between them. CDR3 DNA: TGTGCCAGCAGTGTCACAGGGAATTCACCCCTCCACTTT. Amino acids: CASSVTGNSPLHF.

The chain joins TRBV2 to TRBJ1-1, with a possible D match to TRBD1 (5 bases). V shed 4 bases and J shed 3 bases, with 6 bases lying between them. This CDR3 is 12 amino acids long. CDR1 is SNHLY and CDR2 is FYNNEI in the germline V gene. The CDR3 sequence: CASSGGYTEAFF. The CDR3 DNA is TGTGCCAGCAGTGGGGGGTACACTGAAGCTTTCTTT.

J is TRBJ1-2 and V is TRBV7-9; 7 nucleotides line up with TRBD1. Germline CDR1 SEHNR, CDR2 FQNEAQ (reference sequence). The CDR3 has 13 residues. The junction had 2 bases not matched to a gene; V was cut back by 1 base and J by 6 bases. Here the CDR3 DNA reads TGTGCCAGCAGCTTAGGACAGGGTCATGGCTACACCTTC. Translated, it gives CASSLGQGHGYTF.

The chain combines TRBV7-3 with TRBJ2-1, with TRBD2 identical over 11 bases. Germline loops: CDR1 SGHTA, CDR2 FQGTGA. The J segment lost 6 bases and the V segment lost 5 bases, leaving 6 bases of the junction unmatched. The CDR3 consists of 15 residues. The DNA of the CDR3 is TGTGCCAGCAGCCCCACTAGCGGGAGTGTCAATGAGCAGTTCTTC. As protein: CASSPTSGSVNEQFF.

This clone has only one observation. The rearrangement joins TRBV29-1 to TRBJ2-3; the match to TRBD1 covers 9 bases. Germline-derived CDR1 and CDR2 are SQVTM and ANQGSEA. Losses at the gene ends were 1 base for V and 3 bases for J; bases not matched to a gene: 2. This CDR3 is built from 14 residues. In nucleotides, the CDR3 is TGCAGCGTTGAAGCGACAGGGGGTACAGATACGCAGTATTTT. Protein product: CSVEATGGTDTQYF.

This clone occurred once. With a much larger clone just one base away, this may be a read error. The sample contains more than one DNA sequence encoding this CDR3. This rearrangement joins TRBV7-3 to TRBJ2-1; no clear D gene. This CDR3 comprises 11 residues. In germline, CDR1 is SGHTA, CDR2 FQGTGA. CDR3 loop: CASSLTNEQFF. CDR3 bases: TGTGCCAGCAGCCTAACCAATGAGCAGTTCTTC.

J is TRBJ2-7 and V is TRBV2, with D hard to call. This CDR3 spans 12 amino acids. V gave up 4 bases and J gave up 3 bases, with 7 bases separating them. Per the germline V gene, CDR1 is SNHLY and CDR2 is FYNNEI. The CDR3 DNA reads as TGTGCCAGCAGTGCATACAACTACGAGCAGTACTTC. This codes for CASSAYNYEQYF.

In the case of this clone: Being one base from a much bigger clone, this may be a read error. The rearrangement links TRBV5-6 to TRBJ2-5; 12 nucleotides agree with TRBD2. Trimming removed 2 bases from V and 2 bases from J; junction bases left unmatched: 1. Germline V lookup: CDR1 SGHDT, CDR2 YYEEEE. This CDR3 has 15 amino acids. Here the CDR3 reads CASSFGLAGQETQYF. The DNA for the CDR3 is TGTGCCAGCAGCTTTGGACTAGCGGGACAAGAGACCCAGTACTTC. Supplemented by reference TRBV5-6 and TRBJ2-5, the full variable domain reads DAGVTQSPTHLIKTRGQQVTLRCSPKSGHDTVSWYQQALGQGPQFIFQYYEEEERQRGNFPDRFSGHQFPNYSSELNVNALLLGDSALYLCASSFGLAGQETQYFGPGTRLLVL.

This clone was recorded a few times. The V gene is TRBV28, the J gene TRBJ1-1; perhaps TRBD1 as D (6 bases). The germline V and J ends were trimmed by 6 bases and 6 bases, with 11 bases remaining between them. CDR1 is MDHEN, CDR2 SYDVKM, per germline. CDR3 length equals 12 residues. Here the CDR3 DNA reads TGTGCCAGCAGCCTTGGGGGCCCTGAAGCTTTCTTT. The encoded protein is CASSLGGPEAFF.

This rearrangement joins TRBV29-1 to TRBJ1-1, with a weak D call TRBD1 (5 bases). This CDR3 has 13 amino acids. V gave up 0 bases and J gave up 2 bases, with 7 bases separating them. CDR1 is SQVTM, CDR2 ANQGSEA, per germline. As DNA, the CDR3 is TGCAGCGTTGAAGACGGGGCTAACACTGAAGCTTTCTTT. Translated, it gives CSVEDGANTEAFF.

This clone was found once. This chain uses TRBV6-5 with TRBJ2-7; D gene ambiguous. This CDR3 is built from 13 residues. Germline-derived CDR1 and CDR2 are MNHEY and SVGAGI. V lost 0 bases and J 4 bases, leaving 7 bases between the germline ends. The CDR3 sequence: CASSYSHSYEQYF. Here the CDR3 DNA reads TGTGCCAGCAGTTACTCCCACAGTTACGAGCAGTACTTC.

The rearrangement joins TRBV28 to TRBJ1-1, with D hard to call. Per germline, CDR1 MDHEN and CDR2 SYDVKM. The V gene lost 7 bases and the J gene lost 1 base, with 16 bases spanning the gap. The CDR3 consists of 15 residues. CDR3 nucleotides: TGTGCCAGCAACTCTCGGGCGGAGGCGAACACTGAAGCTTTCTTT. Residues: CASNSRAEANTEAFF.

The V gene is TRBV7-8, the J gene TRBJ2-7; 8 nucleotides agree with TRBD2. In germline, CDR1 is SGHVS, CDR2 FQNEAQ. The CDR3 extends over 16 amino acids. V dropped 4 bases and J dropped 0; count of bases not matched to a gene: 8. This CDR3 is CASSSLLAENSYEQYF. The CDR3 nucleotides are TGTGCCAGCAGCTCACTACTAGCGGAAAACTCCTACGAGCAGTACTTC.

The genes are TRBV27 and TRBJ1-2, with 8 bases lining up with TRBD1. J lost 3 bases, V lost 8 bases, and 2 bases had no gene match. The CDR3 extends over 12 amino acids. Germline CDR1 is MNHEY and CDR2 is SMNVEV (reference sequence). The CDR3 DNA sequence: TGTGCCAGCTCGGGACAGGACTATGGCTACACCTTC. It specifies CASSGQDYGYTF.

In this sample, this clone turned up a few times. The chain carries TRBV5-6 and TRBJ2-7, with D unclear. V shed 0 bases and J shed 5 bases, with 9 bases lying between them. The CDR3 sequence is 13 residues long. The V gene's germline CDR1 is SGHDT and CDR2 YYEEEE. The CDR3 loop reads CASSLGRSDEQYF. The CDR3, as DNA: TGTGCCAGCAGCTTGGGACGCTCGGACGAGCAGTACTTC.

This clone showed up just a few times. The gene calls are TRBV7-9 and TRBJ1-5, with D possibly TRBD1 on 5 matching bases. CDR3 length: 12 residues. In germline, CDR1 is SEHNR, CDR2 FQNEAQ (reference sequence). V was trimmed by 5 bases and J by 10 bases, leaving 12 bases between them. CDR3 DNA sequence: TGTGCCAGCAGCATAGGGGACGAACCCCAGCATTTT. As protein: CASSIGDEPQHF.

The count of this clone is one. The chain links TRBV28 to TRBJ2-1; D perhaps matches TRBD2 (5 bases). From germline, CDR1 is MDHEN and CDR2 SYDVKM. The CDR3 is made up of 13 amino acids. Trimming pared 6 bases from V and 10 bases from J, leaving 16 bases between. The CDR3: CASSASGKREQFF. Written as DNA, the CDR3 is TGTGCCAGCAGCGCCTCCGGGAAGCGGGAGCAGTTCTTC.